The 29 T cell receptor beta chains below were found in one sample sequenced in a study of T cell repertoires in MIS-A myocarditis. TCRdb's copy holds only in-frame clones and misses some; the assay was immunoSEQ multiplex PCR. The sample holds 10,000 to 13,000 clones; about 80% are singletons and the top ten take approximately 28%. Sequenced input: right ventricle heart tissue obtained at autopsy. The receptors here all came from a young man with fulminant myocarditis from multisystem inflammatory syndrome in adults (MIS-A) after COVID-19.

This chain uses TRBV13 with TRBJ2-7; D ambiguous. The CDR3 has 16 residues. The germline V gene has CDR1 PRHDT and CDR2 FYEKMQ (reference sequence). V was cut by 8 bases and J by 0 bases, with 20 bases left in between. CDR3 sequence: CASSIGYLRSSYEQYF. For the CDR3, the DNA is TGTGCCAGCTCCATTGGGTACTTAAGAAGCTCCTACGAGCAGTACTTC.

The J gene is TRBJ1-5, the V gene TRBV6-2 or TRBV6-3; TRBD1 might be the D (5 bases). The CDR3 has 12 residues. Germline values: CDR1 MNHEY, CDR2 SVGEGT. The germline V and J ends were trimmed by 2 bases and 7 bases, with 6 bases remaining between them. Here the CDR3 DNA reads TGTGCCAGCAGTTACGGGGGACAGCCCCAGCATTTT. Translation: CASSYGGQPQHF.

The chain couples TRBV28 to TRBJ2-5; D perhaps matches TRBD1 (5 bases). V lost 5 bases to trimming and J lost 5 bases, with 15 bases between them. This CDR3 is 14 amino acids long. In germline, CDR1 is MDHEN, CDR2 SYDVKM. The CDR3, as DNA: TGTGCCAGCAGTCCCCCAGGGCCTGGGGAGACCCAGTACTTC. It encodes CASSPPGPGETQYF. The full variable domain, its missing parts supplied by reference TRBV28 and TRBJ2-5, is DVKVTQSSRYLVKRTGEKVFLECVQDMDHENMFWYRQDPGLGLRLIYFSYDVKMKEKGDIPEGYSVSREKKERFSLILESASTNQTSMYLCASSPPGPGETQYFGPGTRLLVL.

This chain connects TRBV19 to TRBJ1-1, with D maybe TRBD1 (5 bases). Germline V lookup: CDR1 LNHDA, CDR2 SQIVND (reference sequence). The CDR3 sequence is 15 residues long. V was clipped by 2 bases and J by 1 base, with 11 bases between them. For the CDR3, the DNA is TGTGCCAGTAGTATAATTGTAGGGGCGAACACTGAAGCTTTCTTT. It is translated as CASSIIVGANTEAFF.

Here the CDR3 DNA reads TGTGCCAGCAGTCTAGCCTACAGGGGGATCTCCTACGAGCAGTACTTC. Its translation is CASSLAYRGISYEQYF. The gene calls are TRBV28 and TRBJ2-7, with TRBD1 identical over 8 bases. The V segment lost 5 bases and the J segment 0 bases; nucleotides outside the gene matches: 9. The CDR3 length is 16 residues. CDR1 is MDHEN and CDR2 is SYDVKM in the germline V gene.

CDR3 sequence (DNA): TGTGCCAGCAGCTTCCCGGGCCGCGGGGCTTTCTTT. This codes for CASSFPGRGAFF. This rearrangement joins TRBV3-1 (or the pseudogene TRBV3-2) to TRBJ1-1; D gene uncertain. CDR1 and CDR2 from the germline V gene are LGHDT and YNNKEL (reference sequence). V was pared by 5 bases and J by 11 bases, with 15 bases between. CDR3 length: 12 residues.

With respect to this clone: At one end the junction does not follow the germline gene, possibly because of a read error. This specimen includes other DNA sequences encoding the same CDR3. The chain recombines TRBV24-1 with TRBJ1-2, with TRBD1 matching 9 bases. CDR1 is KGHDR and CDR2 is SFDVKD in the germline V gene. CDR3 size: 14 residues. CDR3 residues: CATSDVGQGYGYTF. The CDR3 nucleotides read TGTGCCACCAGTGACGTGGGACAGGGCTATGGCTACACTTTC.

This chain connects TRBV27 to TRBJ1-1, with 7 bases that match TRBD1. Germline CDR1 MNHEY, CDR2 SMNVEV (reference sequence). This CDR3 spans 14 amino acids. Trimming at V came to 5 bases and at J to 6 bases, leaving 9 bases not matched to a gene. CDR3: CASSAFFGTAEAFF. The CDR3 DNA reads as TGTGCCAGCAGTGCCTTCTTCGGGACAGCTGAAGCTTTCTTT.

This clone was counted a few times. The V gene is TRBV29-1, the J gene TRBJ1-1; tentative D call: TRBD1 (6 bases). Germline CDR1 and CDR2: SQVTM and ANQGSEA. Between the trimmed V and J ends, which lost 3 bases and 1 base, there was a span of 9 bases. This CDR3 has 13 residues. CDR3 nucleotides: TGCAGCGTTGATTCCAGGGGGAACACTGAAGCTTTCTTT. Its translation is CSVDSRGNTEAFF.

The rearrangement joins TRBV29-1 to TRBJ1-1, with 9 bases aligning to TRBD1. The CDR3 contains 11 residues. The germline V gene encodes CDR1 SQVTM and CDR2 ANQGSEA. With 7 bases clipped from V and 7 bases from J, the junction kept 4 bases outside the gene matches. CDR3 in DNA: TGCAGCGCGTGGGGACAGGGTGAAGCTTTCTTT. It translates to CSAWGQGEAFF.

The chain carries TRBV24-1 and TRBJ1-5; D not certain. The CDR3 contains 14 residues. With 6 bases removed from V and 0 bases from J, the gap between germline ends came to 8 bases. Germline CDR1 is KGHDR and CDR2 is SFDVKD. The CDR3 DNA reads TGTGCCACCAGTCCGCGGGTTAGCAATCAGCCCCAGCATTTT. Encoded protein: CATSPRVSNQPQHF.

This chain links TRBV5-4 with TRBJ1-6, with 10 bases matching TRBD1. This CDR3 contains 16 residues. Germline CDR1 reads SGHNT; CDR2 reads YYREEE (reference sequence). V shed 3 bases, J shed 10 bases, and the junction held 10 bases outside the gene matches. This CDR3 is CASSSGTGAQLSPLHF. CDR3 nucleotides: TGTGCCAGCAGCTCAGGGACAGGGGCGCAATTATCACCCCTCCACTTT.

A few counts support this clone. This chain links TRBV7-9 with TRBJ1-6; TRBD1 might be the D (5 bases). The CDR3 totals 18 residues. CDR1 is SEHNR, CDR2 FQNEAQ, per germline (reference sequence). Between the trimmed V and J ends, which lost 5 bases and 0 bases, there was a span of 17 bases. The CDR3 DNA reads TGTGCCAGCAGCCTCATGAGGGGTTCGAACTCCTATAATTCACCCCTCCACTTT. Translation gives CASSLMRGSNSYNSPLHF.

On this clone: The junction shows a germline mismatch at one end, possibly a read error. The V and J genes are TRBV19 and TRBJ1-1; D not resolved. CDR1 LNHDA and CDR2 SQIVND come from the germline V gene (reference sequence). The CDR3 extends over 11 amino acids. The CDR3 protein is CASTIRTEAFF. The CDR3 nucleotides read TGTGCCAGTACTATAAGGACTGAAGCTTTCTTT.

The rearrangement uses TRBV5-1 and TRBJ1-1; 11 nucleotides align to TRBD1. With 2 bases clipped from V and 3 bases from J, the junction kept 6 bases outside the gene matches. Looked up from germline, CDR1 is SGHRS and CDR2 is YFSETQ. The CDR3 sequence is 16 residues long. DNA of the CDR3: TGCGCCAGCAGCTTCGGGACAGGGGGGGTCTACACTGAAGCTTTCTTT. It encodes CASSFGTGGVYTEAFF.

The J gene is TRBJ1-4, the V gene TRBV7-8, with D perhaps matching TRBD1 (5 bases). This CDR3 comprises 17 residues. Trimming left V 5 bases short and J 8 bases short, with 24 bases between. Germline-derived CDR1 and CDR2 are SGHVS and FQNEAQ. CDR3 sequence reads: CASSPSSIGELGEKLFF. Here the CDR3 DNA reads TGTGCCAGCAGCCCAAGCTCGATAGGGGAGCTTGGCGAAAAACTGTTTTTT.

The CDR3, as DNA: TGTGCCTGGAGCGCCGACAGGGAGAATGGCTACACCTTC. This codes for CAWSADRENGYTF. The chain uses TRBV30 and TRBJ1-2, with TRBD1 identical over 7 bases. Germline trimming cut 3 bases from V and 6 bases from J; bases unmatched to any gene: 7. Per the germline V gene, CDR1 is GTSNPN and CDR2 is SVGIG (reference sequence). CDR3 length: 13 residues.

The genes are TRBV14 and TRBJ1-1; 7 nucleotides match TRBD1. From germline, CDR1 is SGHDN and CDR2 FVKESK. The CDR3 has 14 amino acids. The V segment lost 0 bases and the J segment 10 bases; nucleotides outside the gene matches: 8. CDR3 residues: CASSQDLTGQGAFF. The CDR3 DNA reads TGTGCCAGCAGCCAAGATCTGACAGGGCAGGGAGCTTTCTTT.

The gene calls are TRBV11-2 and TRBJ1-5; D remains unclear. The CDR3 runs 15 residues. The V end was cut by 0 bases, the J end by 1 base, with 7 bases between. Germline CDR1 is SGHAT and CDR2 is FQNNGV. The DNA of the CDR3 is TGTGCCAGCAGCTTAGATTTAGGGAGCAATCAGCCCCAGCATTTT. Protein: CASSLDLGSNQPQHF.

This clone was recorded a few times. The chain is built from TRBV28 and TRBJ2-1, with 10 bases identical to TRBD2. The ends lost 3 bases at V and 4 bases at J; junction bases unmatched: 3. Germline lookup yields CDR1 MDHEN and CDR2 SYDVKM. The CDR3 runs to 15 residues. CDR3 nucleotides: TGTGCCAGCAGTTTCACTAGCGGGGATTACAATGAGCAGTTCTTC. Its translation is CASSFTSGDYNEQFF.

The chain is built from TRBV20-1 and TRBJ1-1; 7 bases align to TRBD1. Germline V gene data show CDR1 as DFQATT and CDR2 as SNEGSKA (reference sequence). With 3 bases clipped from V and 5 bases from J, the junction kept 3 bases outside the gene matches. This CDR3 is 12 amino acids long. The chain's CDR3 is CSASLTGTEAFF. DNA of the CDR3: TGCAGTGCTAGTTTGACAGGGACTGAAGCTTTCTTT.

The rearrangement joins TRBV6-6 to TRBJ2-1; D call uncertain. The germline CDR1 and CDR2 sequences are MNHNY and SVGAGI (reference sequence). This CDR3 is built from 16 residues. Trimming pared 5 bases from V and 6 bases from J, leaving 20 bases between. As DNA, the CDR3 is TGTGCCAGCAGTCCCGGACGTCCCGGCGGAATCAATGAGCAGTTCTTC. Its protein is CASSPGRPGGINEQFF.

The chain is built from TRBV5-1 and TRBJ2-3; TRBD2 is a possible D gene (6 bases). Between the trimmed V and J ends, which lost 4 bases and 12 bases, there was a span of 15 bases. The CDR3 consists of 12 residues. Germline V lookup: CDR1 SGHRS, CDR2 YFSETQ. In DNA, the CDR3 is TGCGCCAGCAGCGGTAACCGGGAGTCACAGTATTTT. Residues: CASSGNRESQYF.

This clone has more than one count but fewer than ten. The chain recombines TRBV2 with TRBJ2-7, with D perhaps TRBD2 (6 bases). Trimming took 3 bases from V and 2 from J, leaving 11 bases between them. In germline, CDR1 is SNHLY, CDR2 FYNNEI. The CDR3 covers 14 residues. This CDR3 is CASSDSGEAYEQYF. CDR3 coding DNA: TGTGCCAGCAGTGATAGTGGGGAGGCCTACGAGCAGTACTTC.

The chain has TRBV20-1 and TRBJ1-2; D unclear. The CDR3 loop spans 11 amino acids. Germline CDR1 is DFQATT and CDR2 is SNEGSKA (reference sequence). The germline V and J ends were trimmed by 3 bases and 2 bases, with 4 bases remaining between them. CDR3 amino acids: CSASPNYGYTF. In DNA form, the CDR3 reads TGCAGTGCTAGTCCCAACTATGGCTACACCTTC.

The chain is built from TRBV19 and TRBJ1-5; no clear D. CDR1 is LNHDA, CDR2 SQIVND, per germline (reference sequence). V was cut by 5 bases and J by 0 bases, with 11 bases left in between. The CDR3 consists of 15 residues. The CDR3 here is CASSWSYYSNQPQHF. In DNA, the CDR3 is TGTGCCAGTAGTTGGAGCTATTATAGCAATCAGCCCCAGCATTTT.

The CDR3 here is CASSSNRLRVTYGYTF. The CDR3 bases are TGTGCCAGCAGCTCTAACCGACTCAGGGTGACCTATGGCTACACCTTC. The rearrangement links TRBV9 to TRBJ1-2; maybe TRBD1 (5 bases). This CDR3 contains 16 residues. V lost 4 bases to trimming and J lost 4 bases, with 20 bases between them. Germline V gives CDR1 SGDLS, CDR2 YYNGEE.

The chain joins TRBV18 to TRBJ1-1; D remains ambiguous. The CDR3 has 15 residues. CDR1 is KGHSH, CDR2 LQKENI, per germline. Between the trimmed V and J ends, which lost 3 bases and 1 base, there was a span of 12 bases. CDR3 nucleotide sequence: TGTGCCAGCTCACCGTTTGGTGGACCGAACACTGAAGCTTTCTTT. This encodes CASSPFGGPNTEAFF.

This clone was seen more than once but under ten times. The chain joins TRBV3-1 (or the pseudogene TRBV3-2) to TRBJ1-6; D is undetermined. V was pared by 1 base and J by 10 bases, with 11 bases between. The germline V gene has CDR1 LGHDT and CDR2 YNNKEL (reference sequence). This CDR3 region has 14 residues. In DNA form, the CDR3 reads TGTGCCAGCAGCCAAGGAAGGCAGAGGTCACCCCTCCACTTT. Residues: CASSQGRQRSPLHF.